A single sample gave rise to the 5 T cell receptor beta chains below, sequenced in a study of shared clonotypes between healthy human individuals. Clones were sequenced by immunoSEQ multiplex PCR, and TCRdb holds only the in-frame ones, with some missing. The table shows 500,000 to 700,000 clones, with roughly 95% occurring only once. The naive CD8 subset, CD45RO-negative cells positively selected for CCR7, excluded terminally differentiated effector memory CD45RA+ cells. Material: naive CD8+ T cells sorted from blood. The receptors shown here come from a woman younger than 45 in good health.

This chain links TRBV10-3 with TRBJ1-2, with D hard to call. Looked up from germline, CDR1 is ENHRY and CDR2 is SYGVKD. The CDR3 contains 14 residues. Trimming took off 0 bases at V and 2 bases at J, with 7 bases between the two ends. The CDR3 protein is CAISESSPNYGYTF. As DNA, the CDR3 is TGTGCCATCAGTGAGTCGTCACCAAACTATGGCTACACCTTC.

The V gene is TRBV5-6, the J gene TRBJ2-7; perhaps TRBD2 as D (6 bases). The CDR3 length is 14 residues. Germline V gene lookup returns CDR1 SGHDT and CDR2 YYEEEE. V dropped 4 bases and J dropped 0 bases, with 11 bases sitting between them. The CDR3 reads CASSPGDSSYEQYF. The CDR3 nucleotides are TGTGCCAGCAGCCCGGGAGATAGCTCCTACGAGCAGTACTTC. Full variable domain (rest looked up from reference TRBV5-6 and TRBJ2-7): DAGVTQSPTHLIKTRGQQVTLRCSPKSGHDTVSWYQQALGQGPQFIFQYYEEEERQRGNFPDRFSGHQFPNYSSELNVNALLLGDSALYLCASSPGDSSYEQYFGPGTRLTVT.

As DNA, the CDR3 is TGTGCCAGCAGCTTATCGGGAGCGGGAAAAACCTACGAGCAGTACTTC. The encoded protein is CASSLSGAGKTYEQYF. The gene calls are TRBV7-6 and TRBJ2-7; 7 nucleotides align to TRBD2. This CDR3 has 16 residues. The germline V gene has CDR1 SGHVS and CDR2 FNYEAQ. The junction had 9 bases not matched to a gene; V was cut back by 2 bases and J by 2 bases.

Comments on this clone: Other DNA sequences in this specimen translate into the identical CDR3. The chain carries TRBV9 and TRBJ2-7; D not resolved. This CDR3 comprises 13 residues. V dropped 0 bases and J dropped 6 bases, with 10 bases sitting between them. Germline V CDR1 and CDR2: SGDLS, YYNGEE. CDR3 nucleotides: TGTGCCAGCAGCGTAGGGATGAGTGGCGAGCAGTACTTC. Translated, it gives CASSVGMSGEQYF.

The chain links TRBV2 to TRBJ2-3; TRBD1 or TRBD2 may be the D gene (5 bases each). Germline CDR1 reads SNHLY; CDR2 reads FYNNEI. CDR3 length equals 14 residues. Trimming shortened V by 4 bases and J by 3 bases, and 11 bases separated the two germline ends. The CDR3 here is CASSVGKGTDTQYF. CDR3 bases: TGTGCCAGCAGTGTCGGGAAGGGGACAGATACGCAGTATTTT.